The 23 T cell receptor beta chains given below trace back to one sample, sequenced in a study of T cell responses to AZD1222 COVID-19 vaccine. Clones were sequenced by immunoSEQ multiplex PCR, and TCRdb holds only the in-frame ones, with some missing. The sample lists approximately 140,000 clones, less than 95% occurring once. Specimen: peripheral blood, collected on day 0 of AZD1222 vaccination. These receptors all come from an adult in good health.

The V call is TRBV23-1, the J call TRBJ2-1, with D possibly TRBD2 on 6 matching bases. TRBV23-1 is known as an ORF, though its function is uncertain. V lost 6 bases to trimming and J lost 2 bases, with 20 bases between them. The CDR3 runs 17 residues. CDR3 residues: CASSLYRLAYTYNEQFF. Written as DNA, the CDR3 is TGCGCCAGCAGCCTTTATAGGCTAGCGTACACCTACAATGAGCAGTTCTTC.

The chain carries TRBV29-1 and TRBJ1-1, with D tentatively TRBD1 (5 bases). Trimming took off 6 bases at V and 0 bases at J, with 5 bases between the two ends. This CDR3 region has 11 residues. The germline CDR1 and CDR2 sequences are SQVTM and ANQGSEA. The CDR3 is CSVQVNTEAFF. Written as DNA, the CDR3 is TGCAGCGTACAGGTGAACACTGAAGCTTTCTTT.

The V gene is TRBV24-1, the J gene TRBJ2-5, with TRBD1 identical over 7 bases. The CDR3 runs to 14 residues. V lost 3 bases, J lost 2 bases, and 2 bases stayed unmatched. Looked up from germline, CDR1 is KGHDR and CDR2 is SFDVKD. CDR3 protein: CATSDTGAQETQYF. CDR3 sequence (DNA): TGTGCCACCAGTGATACAGGGGCGCAAGAGACCCAGTACTTC.

The rearrangement joins TRBV24-1 to TRBJ1-2, with unresolved D. The ends were cut back, 4 bases at V and 9 bases at J, with 17 bases in the middle. The CDR3 has 14 amino acids. The germline CDR1 and CDR2 sequences are KGHDR and SFDVKD. This CDR3 reads CATSERGPRLSYTF. The DNA for the CDR3 is TGTGCCACCAGTGAGAGAGGTCCCCGATTAAGCTACACCTTC.

The V and J genes are TRBV2 and TRBJ1-2, with 7 nucleotides matching TRBD1. This CDR3 spans 15 amino acids. From germline, CDR1 is SNHLY and CDR2 FYNNEI. With 7 bases clipped from V and 5 bases from J, the junction kept 13 bases outside the gene matches. The CDR3 DNA follows: TGTGCCAGCAACCGCGGGCAGGGGGACATTTATGGCTACACCTTC. It yields the protein CASNRGQGDIYGYTF.

The chain joins TRBV18 to TRBJ2-5; D may be TRBD1 or TRBD2 (5 bases each). There are 18 residues in the CDR3. Trimming took off 5 bases at V and 2 bases at J, with 24 bases between the two ends. CDR1 is KGHSH, CDR2 LQKENI, per germline. The CDR3 DNA is TGTGCCAGCTCAACCCCCCCGGGGCGCGGCGGGCTGCAAGAGACCCAGTACTTC. This encodes CASSTPPGRGGLQETQYF.

V gene TRBV12-3 or TRBV12-4 combines with J gene TRBJ2-7; D may be TRBD2 (6 bases). The CDR3 runs to 12 residues. Trimming cost V 4 bases and J 3 bases, with 7 bases left between them. The CDR3 reads CASSSGVYEQYF. CDR3 nucleotides: TGTGCCAGCAGTTCGGGGGTCTACGAGCAGTACTTC.

J is TRBJ1-4 and V is TRBV5-1, with TRBD1 matching 9 bases. The CDR3 extends over 14 amino acids. Losses at the gene ends were 4 bases for V and 8 bases for J; bases not matched to a gene: 6. Per germline, CDR1 SGHRS and CDR2 YFSETQ. In DNA form, the CDR3 reads TGCGCCAGCAGCGTACAGGGGGCACAGGAAAAACTGTTTTTT. It translates to CASSVQGAQEKLFF.

V usage is TRBV9 and J usage is TRBJ2-1, with 10 bases that match TRBD2. This CDR3 is built from 18 residues. The V gene's germline CDR1 is SGDLS and CDR2 YYNGEE. With V trimmed by 4 bases and J by 4 bases, 14 bases remained unmatched. CDR3 loop: CASSYSSPGLAVYNEQFF. CDR3 bases: TGTGCCAGCAGCTACTCTAGCCCTGGACTAGCGGTTTACAATGAGCAGTTCTTC.

The chain combines TRBV19 with TRBJ2-6; 8 nucleotides match TRBD1. The CDR3 extends over 17 amino acids. The V and J ends lost 3 bases and 1 base, in that order; junction bases with no gene match: 5. Germline CDR1 LNHDA, CDR2 SQIVND (reference sequence). Here the CDR3 reads CASSILTGGSGANVLTF. The CDR3 nucleotides are TGTGCCAGTAGTATCCTCACAGGGGGGTCTGGGGCCAACGTCCTGACTTTC. The variable domain in full, with the rest retrieved from reference TRBV19 and TRBJ2-6, is DGGITQSPKYLFRKEGQNVTLSCEQNLNHDAMYWYRQDPGQGLRLIYYSQIVNDFQKGDIAEGYSVSREKKESFPLTVTSAQKNPTAFYLCASSILTGGSGANVLTFGAGSRLTVL.

The V and J genes are TRBV24-1 and TRBJ1-3; D remains ambiguous. The V gene's germline CDR1 is KGHDR and CDR2 SFDVKD. V was shortened by 12 bases and J by 0 bases, with 14 bases between the two germline ends. The CDR3 loop spans 14 amino acids. The CDR3, as DNA: TGTGCCCCAAGGCAGCTGAACTCTGGAAACACCATATATTTT. Residues: CAPRQLNSGNTIYF.

The gene calls are TRBV3-1 (or the pseudogene TRBV3-2) and TRBJ1-3, with 11 nucleotides matching TRBD1. After removal of 4 bases from V and 4 bases from J, the junction contained 3 bases not matched to a gene. The CDR3 covers 15 residues. Germline V gene lookup returns CDR1 LGHDT and CDR2 YNNKEL (reference sequence). In nucleotides, the CDR3 is TGTGCCAGCAGCCTCGGGACAGGGGGAGGAAACACCATATATTTT. This sequence encodes CASSLGTGGGNTIYF.

This chain connects TRBV25-1 to TRBJ1-2; 8 nucleotides match TRBD1. The CDR3 length is 13 residues. The V segment lost 6 bases and the J segment 5 bases; nucleotides outside the gene matches: 5. Germline CDR1 reads MGHDK; CDR2 reads SYGVNS. CDR3 sequence reads: CASRSTGAYGYTF. The CDR3, as DNA: TGTGCCAGCAGGTCGACAGGGGCATATGGCTACACCTTC.

CDR3 coding DNA: TGTGCCAGCAGTATAAAAGGGCTAGCGGGAACAGATACGCAGTATTTT. As protein: CASSIKGLAGTDTQYF. V usage is TRBV6-2 or TRBV6-3 and J usage is TRBJ2-3; 9 bases are a match to TRBD2. J gave up 3 bases and V 5 bases, and 9 bases lay outside the gene matches. This CDR3 is 16 amino acids long. Germline CDR1 and CDR2: MNHEY and SVGEGT.

The rearrangement links TRBV6-5 to TRBJ1-6, with D unclear. The CDR3 is 14 residues long. V was pared by 10 bases and J by 8 bases, with 18 bases between. Germline CDR1 MNHEY, CDR2 SVGAGI. The DNA for the CDR3 is TGTGCCATTAGATACCAGAACGACTATTCACCCCTCCACTTT. Protein: CAIRYQNDYSPLHF.

Concerning this clone: Different DNA sequences within this sample yield the same CDR3. The chain carries TRBV4-3 and TRBJ1-6; D uncertain. Deletions cut 3 bases from V and 5 bases from J, with 11 bases between. The CDR3 has 15 amino acids. Per the germline V gene, CDR1 is LGHNA and CDR2 is YSLEER. CDR3 coding DNA: TGCGCCAGCAGCCAGGAAACGGGTCATAATTCACCCCTCCACTTT. Protein product: CASSQETGHNSPLHF.

This CDR3 is CASSFSVKLFF. DNA for the CDR3: TGTGCCAGCAGTTTTTCGGTAAAACTGTTTTTT. The chain links TRBV27 to TRBJ1-4; D not certain. Germline-derived CDR1 and CDR2 are MNHEY and SMNVEV (reference sequence). Between the trimmed V and J ends, which lost 3 bases and 10 bases, there was a span of 6 bases. This CDR3 is 11 amino acids long.

The chain has TRBV10-3 and TRBJ2-7; D not resolved. The CDR3 loop spans 13 amino acids. The ends were cut back, 10 bases at V and 0 bases at J, with 13 bases in the middle. Germline values: CDR1 ENHRY, CDR2 SYGVKD. This chain's CDR3 is CATTQMSSYEQYF. The CDR3 DNA is TGTGCCACCACACAGATGAGCTCCTACGAGCAGTACTTC.

The genes are TRBV11-3 and TRBJ2-7, with D tentatively TRBD1 (6 bases). Trimming cost V 5 bases and J 2 bases, with 13 bases left between them. The CDR3 consists of 14 residues. CDR1 and CDR2 from the germline V gene are SGHNT and YENEEA. The CDR3 is CASSPPDRPYEQYF. For the CDR3, the DNA is TGTGCCAGCAGCCCGCCCGACAGGCCCTACGAGCAGTACTTC.

The DNA for the CDR3 is TGCGCCAGCAGCCAAGAGTTGGTCGGAGGGGCCAATGAGCAGTTCTTC. As protein: CASSQELVGGANEQFF. The rearrangement links TRBV4-1 to TRBJ2-1; D is possibly TRBD2 (6 bases). Germline CDR1 MGHRA, CDR2 YSYEKL. Trimming removed 0 bases from V and 6 bases from J, with 15 bases in between. The CDR3 runs 16 residues.

The chain combines TRBV6-1 with TRBJ1-1, with TRBD1 identical over 11 bases. CDR1 and CDR2 (germline): MNHNS, SASEGT. The CDR3 spans 16 residues. V shed 0 bases and J 3 bases; nucleotides not matched to a gene: 3. CDR3 in amino acids: CASSEAPGQGDTEAFF. The CDR3 coding sequence is TGTGCCAGCAGTGAAGCCCCGGGACAGGGGGACACTGAAGCTTTCTTT.

J is TRBJ2-7 and V is TRBV6-1; D call uncertain. V dropped 1 base and J dropped 2 bases, with 6 bases sitting between them. CDR1 is MNHNS and CDR2 is SASEGT in the germline V gene. The CDR3 has 13 residues. The CDR3 sequence: CASSEEPPYEQYF. The CDR3 DNA reads TGTGCCAGCAGTGAAGAGCCCCCCTACGAGCAGTACTTC.

V and J are TRBV3-1 (or the pseudogene TRBV3-2) and TRBJ2-5, with TRBD2 matching 10 bases. CDR3 length: 16 amino acids. Per the germline V gene, CDR1 is LGHDT and CDR2 is YNNKEL (reference sequence). The V segment lost 1 base and the J segment 2 bases; nucleotides outside the gene matches: 4. CDR3 bases: TGTGCCAGCAGCCAAGGCCCTAGCGGGGGACAAGAGACCCAGTACTTC. Its translation is CASSQGPSGGQETQYF.